This T cell receptor (beta chain) was sequenced for a study of CD4 and CD8 cells across lung adenocarcinoma regions. V lost 3 bases to trimming and J lost 7 bases; unmatched junction nucleotides: 5. CDR3 length equals 15 residues. The germline CDR1 and CDR2 sequences are WNHNN and SYGVQD (reference sequence). TCRdb called the PCR reads again in MiXCR, with one record for every CDR3 protein. The repertoire holds 20,000 or so distinct CDR3 sequences, with approximately 50% as singletons. Donors had localized lung adenocarcinoma, a non-small cell lung cancer. Only one count was recorded for this clonotype.

The rearrangement joins TRBV10-1 to TRBJ2-2; 10 nucleotides line up with TRBD2. The clonotype originates from a male donor with lung adenocarcinoma. The CD4 and CD8 labels of this study may be unreliable. Sequencing used CD8+ T cells from the margin of a lung tumor. Here the CDR3 reads CASSDLAGGIGELFF. CDR3 nucleotides: TGCGCCAGCAGTGATTTAGCGGGAGGAATCGGGGAGCTGTTTTTT.